This T cell receptor beta chain stems from a study of tissue T cells after allogeneic stem cell transplantation. Whole-study results and caveats: Tissue-detected TCR repertoire was only partly captured by blood and spleen T cells. Motif-based clustering found tissue-specific repertoire signatures shared across patients, though few clones were shared. Some tissue clones might be persisting host cells; their alloreactivity or antigen specificity was not determined.

The germline gives CDR1 NNHDY, CDR2 SYVADS. This CDR3 has 15 residues. Trimming cost V 4 bases and J 2 bases; bases outside gene matches: 5. The repertoire was sequenced with immunoSEQ multiplex PCR; TCRdb's copy has only in-frame clones and lacks some. This sample has more than 45,000 clones, with 65% to 80% found just once. Note on this clone: What it recognizes is unknown. Gene labels here are mouse ones. With the read ending 1 residue before the CDR3 end, the germline J gene is used to fill in that end.

The chain has TRBV13-3 and TRBJ1-3, with 8 bases fitting TRBD1. This TCR derives from a pool of C57BL/6 mice in good health. The specimen was sorted cells pooled from one or two spleens. The sequenced part of the CDR3 DNA is TGTGCCAGCAGTCTCAGGGGGCGCGCTGGAAATACGCTCTAT. The encoded protein is CASSLRGRAGNTLY. The entire CDR3 protein is CASSLRGRAGNTLYF.